This T cell receptor (beta chain) was sequenced in a study of cytomegalovirus exposure and HLA in healthy donors. Overall study context: Of around 400 genotyped donors, roughly 80% grouped in the Caucasian-associated ancestry cluster. Points from the study as a whole: Among TCR beta chains, those listed as cytomegalovirus-associated numbered approximately 150. In all likelihood, a cluster of highly shared sequence variants was a sequencing artifact. A later analysis linked a missense variant in DCLRE1C to the trimming of TCR beta V and J genes.

The PCR contained 60 Vbeta and 13 Jbeta primers. Clones were sequenced by immunoSEQ multiplex PCR, and TCRdb holds only the in-frame ones, with some missing. This table holds 120,000 or so clones, 80% found once. Germline loops: CDR1 SGHTA, CDR2 FQGTGA. The CDR3 spans 14 residues. Trimming cost V 5 bases and J 4 bases; bases outside gene matches: 5. A note on this clone: The antigen is not known.

The chain joins TRBV7-3 to TRBJ1-2, with TRBD1 identical over 9 bases. Sequenced material: PBMCs. This receptor was taken from a man aged 30 to 39 in good health and CMV-seropositive. CDR3 in DNA: TGTGCCAGCAGCATAGGGGGACAGGGCTATGGCTACACCTTC. This gives the protein CASSIGGQGYGYTF.